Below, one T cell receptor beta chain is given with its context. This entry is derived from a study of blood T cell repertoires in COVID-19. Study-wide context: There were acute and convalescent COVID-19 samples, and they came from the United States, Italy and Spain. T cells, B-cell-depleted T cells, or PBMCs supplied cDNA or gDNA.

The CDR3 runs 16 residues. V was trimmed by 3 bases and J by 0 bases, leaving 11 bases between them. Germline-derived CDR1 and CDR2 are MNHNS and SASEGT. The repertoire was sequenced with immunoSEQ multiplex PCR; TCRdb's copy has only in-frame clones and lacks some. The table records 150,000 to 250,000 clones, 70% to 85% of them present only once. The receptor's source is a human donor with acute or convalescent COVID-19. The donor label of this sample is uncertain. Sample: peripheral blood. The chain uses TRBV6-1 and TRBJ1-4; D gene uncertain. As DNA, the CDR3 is TGTGCCAGCAGTGACCTTGTCTCCTCAACTAATGAAAAACTGTTTTTT. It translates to CASSDLVSSTNEKLFF.